Listed below are T cell receptor beta chains from one sample, sequenced in a study of CD8+CD57+ T cells in acquired aplastic anemia. TCRdb fed the reads into MiXCR, producing one record per CDR3 protein. The data hold roughly 130,000 distinct CDR3 sequences, with about 46% observed a single time. Sequencing input: sorted CD4+, CD8+, or CD8+CD57+ T cells (not recorded which) from PBMCs. These receptors were collected from a human donor in good health, serving as a control. Both conserved end residues are part of each CDR3. Each record gives: J gene, clone size, D gene, V gene, CDR3 protein, CDR3 DNA. A D gene is named only where the DNA matches it firmly. A row's size may be missing; if present it is once, few, many or a size class.

j_gene: TRBJ2-7
abundance: many
d_gene: TRBD1
v_gene: TRBV6-1
CDR3aa: CASRMTGADSRSYEQYF
CDR3nt: TGTGCCAGCAGGATGACAGGGGCCGATTCCCGCTCCTACGAGCAGTACTTC

j_gene: TRBJ2-7
abundance: -
d_gene: -
v_gene: TRBV18
CDR3aa: CASSPSIGEQYF
CDR3nt: TGTGCCAGCTCACCCTCAATCGGCGAGCAGTACTTC

j_gene: TRBJ1-1
abundance: many
d_gene: -
v_gene: TRBV10-3
CDR3aa: CAIQWDWNTEAFF
CDR3nt: TGTGCCATCCAGTGGGACTGGAACACTGAAGCTTTCTTT

j_gene: TRBJ1-2
abundance: once
d_gene: -
v_gene: TRBV20-1
CDR3aa: CSSLGLQLYGYTF
CDR3nt: TGCAGCAGCTTGGGACTGCAGCTCTATGGCTACACCTTC

j_gene: TRBJ1-1
abundance: few
d_gene: TRBD1
v_gene: TRBV20-1
CDR3aa: CSTTGEFAEAFF
CDR3nt: TGCAGTACGACAGGGGAATTCGCTGAAGCTTTCTTT

j_gene: TRBJ2-7
abundance: -
d_gene: -
v_gene: TRBV10-3
CDR3aa: CAISLTGETSEQYF
CDR3nt: TGTGCCATCAGCCTGACAGGTGAAACCTCCGAGCAGTACTTC

j_gene: TRBJ2-1
abundance: many
d_gene: TRBD2
v_gene: TRBV6-2/TRBV6-3
CDR3aa: CASSYRRGGDEQFF
CDR3nt: TGTGCCAGCAGTTACCGGCGGGGGGGAGATGAGCAGTTCTTC

j_gene: TRBJ1-1
abundance: medium-sized
d_gene: -
v_gene: TRBV29-1
CDR3aa: CSVIPEGMNTEAFF
CDR3nt: TGCAGCGTTATCCCCGAGGGGATGAACACTGAAGCTTTCTTT

j_gene: TRBJ2-7
abundance: many
d_gene: -
v_gene: TRBV7-4
CDR3aa: CASSSCPYEQYF
CDR3nt: TGTGCCAGCAGCTCGTGTCCCTACGAGCAGTACTTC

j_gene: TRBJ1-1
abundance: -
d_gene: TRBD1
v_gene: TRBV5-1
CDR3aa: CASSDRGQVNTEAFF
CDR3nt: TGCGCCAGCAGCGACAGGGGGCAGGTGAACACTGAAGCTTTCTTT

j_gene: TRBJ1-4
abundance: few
d_gene: -
v_gene: TRBV5-6
CDR3aa: CASSFGTQGEKLFF
CDR3nt: TGTGCCAGCAGTTTCGGGACCCAGGGGGAAAAACTGTTTTTT

j_gene: TRBJ2-3
abundance: -
d_gene: -
v_gene: TRBV7-2
CDR3aa: CASSLVGGADTQYF
CDR3nt: TGTGCCAGCAGCTTAGTGGGGGGCGCAGATACGCAGTATTTT

j_gene: TRBJ2-1
abundance: -
d_gene: TRBD2
v_gene: TRBV20-1
CDR3aa: CSAHTSGDYNEQFF
CDR3nt: TGCAGTGCTCATACTAGCGGGGACTACAATGAGCAGTTCTTC

j_gene: TRBJ2-7
abundance: -
d_gene: TRBD2
v_gene: TRBV7-3
CDR3aa: CASSLVGSGGINYEQYF
CDR3nt: TGTGCCAGCAGCTTAGTAGGTAGCGGGGGAATTAATTACGAGCAGTACTTC

j_gene: TRBJ2-3
abundance: -
d_gene: -
v_gene: TRBV29-1
CDR3aa: CSASGGGTDTQYF
CDR3nt: TGCAGCGCGAGCGGCGGGGGCACAGATACGCAGTATTTT

j_gene: TRBJ1-4
abundance: -
d_gene: -
v_gene: TRBV10-3
CDR3aa: CAANGPGNEKLFF
CDR3nt: TGTGCCGCAAATGGGCCAGGGAATGAAAAACTGTTTTTT

j_gene: TRBJ2-1
abundance: -
d_gene: -
v_gene: TRBV7-2
CDR3aa: CASSLAGGPYYNEQFF
CDR3nt: TGTGCCAGCAGCTTAGCGGGGGGGCCTTACTACAATGAGCAGTTCTTC

j_gene: TRBJ1-2
abundance: -
d_gene: -
v_gene: TRBV15
CDR3aa: CATSSIRHRGESYTF
CDR3nt: TGTGCCACCAGCAGCATACGACATCGTGGTGAATCCTACACCTTC

j_gene: TRBJ1-2
abundance: -
d_gene: TRBD1
v_gene: TRBV7-8
CDR3aa: CASSLTGENGYTF
CDR3nt: TGTGCCAGCAGCCTTACAGGGGAGAATGGCTACACCTTC

j_gene: TRBJ1-2
abundance: -
d_gene: TRBD1
v_gene: TRBV19
CDR3aa: CASSARRQGWGYTF
CDR3nt: TGTGCCAGTAGTGCCCGGAGACAGGGATGGGGCTACACCTTC

j_gene: TRBJ2-1
abundance: -
d_gene: TRBD2
v_gene: TRBV15
CDR3aa: CATSRERGGYNEQFF
CDR3nt: TGTGCCACCAGCAGAGAGCGGGGGGGATACAATGAGCAGTTCTTC

j_gene: TRBJ2-7
abundance: -
d_gene: -
v_gene: TRBV29-1
CDR3aa: CSVDLGAGLAYEQYF
CDR3nt: TGCAGCGTTGATCTCGGGGCAGGGTTGGCCTACGAGCAGTACTTC

j_gene: TRBJ2-1
abundance: many
d_gene: TRBD1
v_gene: TRBV7-2
CDR3aa: CASSSWTGTTYNEQFF
CDR3nt: TGTGCCAGCAGCTCCTGGACAGGGACGACCTACAATGAGCAGTTCTTC

j_gene: TRBJ2-3
abundance: many
d_gene: -
v_gene: TRBV9
CDR3aa: CASSPLGAAITDTQYF
CDR3nt: TGTGCCAGCAGCCCCTTGGGTGCCGCCATCACAGATACGCAGTATTTT

j_gene: TRBJ2-7
abundance: many
d_gene: TRBD1
v_gene: TRBV5-1
CDR3aa: CASSLVGQGYEQYF
CDR3nt: TGTGCCAGCAGCTTAGTGGGACAGGGCTACGAGCAGTACTTC

j_gene: TRBJ2-7
abundance: -
d_gene: -
v_gene: TRBV20-1
CDR3aa: CSAFSGFSYEQYF
CDR3nt: TGCAGTGCCTTTAGCGGTTTTTCCTACGAGCAGTACTTC

j_gene: TRBJ1-4
abundance: few
d_gene: TRBD1
v_gene: TRBV5-5
CDR3aa: CASSRRDRVNEKLFF
CDR3nt: TGTGCCAGCAGCCGCCGGGACAGAGTTAATGAAAAACTGTTTTTT

j_gene: TRBJ2-2
abundance: -
d_gene: -
v_gene: TRBV2
CDR3aa: CASNLGTGELFF
CDR3nt: TGTGCCAGCAACCTCGGGACAGGGGAGCTGTTTTTT

j_gene: TRBJ2-7
abundance: many
d_gene: -
v_gene: TRBV3-1
CDR3aa: CASSQRYSSGYEQYF
CDR3nt: TGTGCCAGCAGCCAGCGGTACTCGTCTGGCTACGAGCAGTACTTC

j_gene: TRBJ2-7
abundance: -
d_gene: TRBD1
v_gene: TRBV5-3
CDR3aa: CASSGQGVHYEQYF
CDR3nt: TGTGCCAGTTCCGGACAGGGGGTTCACTACGAGCAGTACTTC

j_gene: TRBJ2-5
abundance: many
d_gene: -
v_gene: TRBV20-1
CDR3aa: CSANNAGARPQETQYF
CDR3nt: TGCAGTGCGAACAACGCGGGGGCCCGGCCACAAGAGACCCAGTACTTC

j_gene: TRBJ1-6
abundance: -
d_gene: TRBD1
v_gene: TRBV10-3
CDR3aa: CAIQSGQRYNSPLHF
CDR3nt: TGTGCCATCCAGTCGGGACAGCGTTATAATTCACCCCTCCACTTT

j_gene: TRBJ1-1
abundance: -
d_gene: TRBD1
v_gene: TRBV19
CDR3aa: CASSPGTGAEAFF
CDR3nt: TGTGCCAGTAGTCCCGGGACAGGGGCTGAGGCTTTCTTT

j_gene: TRBJ1-1
abundance: -
d_gene: -
v_gene: TRBV7-8
CDR3aa: CASSLGVWWGHTEAFF
CDR3nt: TGTGCCAGCAGCTTAGGGGTTTGGTGGGGGCACACTGAAGCTTTCTTT

j_gene: TRBJ1-5
abundance: many
d_gene: TRBD1
v_gene: TRBV7-3
CDR3aa: CASSLQQGSHQPQHF
CDR3nt: TGTGCCAGCAGCCTCCAACAGGGGTCCCATCAGCCCCAGCATTTT

j_gene: TRBJ1-2
abundance: -
d_gene: TRBD1
v_gene: TRBV19
CDR3aa: CASSLTGTGENGYTF
CDR3nt: TGTGCCAGTAGTCTTACCGGGACAGGGGAAAATGGCTACACCTTC

j_gene: TRBJ1-3
abundance: many
d_gene: -
v_gene: TRBV4-3
CDR3aa: CASSQDYAGGSGNTIYF
CDR3nt: TGCGCCAGCAGCCAAGATTATGCGGGGGGAAGTGGAAACACCATATATTTT

j_gene: TRBJ2-1
abundance: -
d_gene: -
v_gene: TRBV11-1
CDR3aa: CASSTSLIEQFF
CDR3nt: TGTGCCAGCAGCACCTCACTAATAGAGCAGTTCTTC

j_gene: TRBJ2-7
abundance: -
d_gene: -
v_gene: TRBV7-2
CDR3aa: CASSLADEQYF
CDR3nt: TGTGCCAGCAGCTTAGCTGACGAGCAGTACTTC

j_gene: TRBJ2-7
abundance: once
d_gene: TRBD2
v_gene: TRBV7-2
CDR3aa: CASSHGGFYEQYF
CDR3nt: TGTGCCAGCAGCCACGGGGGGTTCTACGAGCAGTACTTC

j_gene: TRBJ1-1
abundance: many
d_gene: -
v_gene: TRBV19
CDR3aa: CASSIPAGESTEAFF
CDR3nt: TGTGCCAGTAGTATTCCAGCAGGGGAGAGCACTGAAGCTTTCTTT

j_gene: TRBJ2-1
abundance: -
d_gene: -
v_gene: TRBV20-1
CDR3aa: CSAPGTRNGNEQFF
CDR3nt: TGCAGTGCTCCCGGGACTCGAAACGGCAATGAGCAGTTCTTC

j_gene: TRBJ1-2
abundance: -
d_gene: -
v_gene: TRBV11-2
CDR3aa: CASSLDWGRGGYTF
CDR3nt: TGTGCCAGCAGCTTAGACTGGGGGCGCGGCGGCTACACCTTC

j_gene: TRBJ2-3
abundance: medium-sized
d_gene: -
v_gene: TRBV25-1
CDR3aa: CASSESSRQGTDTQYF
CDR3nt: TGTGCCAGCAGTGAATCATCCCGACAGGGCACAGATACGCAGTATTTT